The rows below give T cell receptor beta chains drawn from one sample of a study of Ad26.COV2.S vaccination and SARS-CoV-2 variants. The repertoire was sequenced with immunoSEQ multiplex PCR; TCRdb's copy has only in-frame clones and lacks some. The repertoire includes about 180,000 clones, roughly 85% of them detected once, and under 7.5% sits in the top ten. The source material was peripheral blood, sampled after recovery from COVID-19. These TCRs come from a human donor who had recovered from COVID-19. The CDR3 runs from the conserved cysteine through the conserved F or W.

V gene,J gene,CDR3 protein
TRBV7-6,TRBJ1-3,CASSLGRDNGNTIYF
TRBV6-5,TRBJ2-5,CASSYEDRGQETQYF
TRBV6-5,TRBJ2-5,CASRYSGGETQYF
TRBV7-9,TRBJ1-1,CASSFRQITFEAFF
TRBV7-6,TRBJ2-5,CASSRLLAGKGLQETQYF
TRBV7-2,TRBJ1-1,CASSLPTNTEAFF
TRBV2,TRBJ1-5,CASREDSNQPQHF
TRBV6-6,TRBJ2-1,CASSPGTIYNEQFF
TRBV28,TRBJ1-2,CASSLAGFYGYTF
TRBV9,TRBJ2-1,CASSVEGGRYNEQFF
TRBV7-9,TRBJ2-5,CASSRRETQYF